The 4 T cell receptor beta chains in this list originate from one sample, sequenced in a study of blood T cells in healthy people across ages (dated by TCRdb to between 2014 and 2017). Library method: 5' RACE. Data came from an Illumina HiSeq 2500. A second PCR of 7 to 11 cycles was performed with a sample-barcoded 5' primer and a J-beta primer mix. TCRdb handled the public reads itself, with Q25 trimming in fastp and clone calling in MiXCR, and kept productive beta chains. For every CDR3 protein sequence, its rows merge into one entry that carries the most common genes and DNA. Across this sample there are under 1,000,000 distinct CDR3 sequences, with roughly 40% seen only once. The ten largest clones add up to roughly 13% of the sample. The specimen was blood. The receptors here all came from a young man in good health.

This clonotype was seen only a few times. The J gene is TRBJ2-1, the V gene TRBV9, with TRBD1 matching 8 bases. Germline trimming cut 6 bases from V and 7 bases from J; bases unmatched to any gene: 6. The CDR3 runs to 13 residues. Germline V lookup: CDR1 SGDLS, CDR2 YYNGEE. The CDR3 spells CASTPDRANEQFF. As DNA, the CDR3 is TGTGCCAGCACCCCGGACAGGGCGAATGAGCAGTTCTTC.

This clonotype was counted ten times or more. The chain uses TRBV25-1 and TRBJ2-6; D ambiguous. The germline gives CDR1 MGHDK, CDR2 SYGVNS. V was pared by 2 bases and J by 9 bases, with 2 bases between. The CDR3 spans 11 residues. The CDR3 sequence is CASSEGNVLTF. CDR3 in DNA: TGTGCCAGCAGTGAAGGCAACGTCCTGACTTTC.

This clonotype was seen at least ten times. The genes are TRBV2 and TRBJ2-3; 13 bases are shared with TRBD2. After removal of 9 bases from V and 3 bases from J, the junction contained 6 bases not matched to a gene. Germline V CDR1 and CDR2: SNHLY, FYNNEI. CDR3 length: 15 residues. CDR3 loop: CASRTSGRPTDTQYF. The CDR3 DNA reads TGTGCCAGTAGGACTAGCGGGAGACCGACAGATACGCAGTATTTT.

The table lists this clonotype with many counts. The CDR3: CATSDLPAGRNEKLFF. DNA of the CDR3: TGTGCCACCAGTGATTTGCCAGCAGGCCGCAATGAAAAACTGTTTTTT. This chain joins TRBV24-1 and TRBJ1-4; D unresolved. This CDR3 spans 16 amino acids. The ends were cut back, 0 bases at V and 5 bases at J, with 12 bases in the middle. Germline loops: CDR1 KGHDR, CDR2 SFDVKD.